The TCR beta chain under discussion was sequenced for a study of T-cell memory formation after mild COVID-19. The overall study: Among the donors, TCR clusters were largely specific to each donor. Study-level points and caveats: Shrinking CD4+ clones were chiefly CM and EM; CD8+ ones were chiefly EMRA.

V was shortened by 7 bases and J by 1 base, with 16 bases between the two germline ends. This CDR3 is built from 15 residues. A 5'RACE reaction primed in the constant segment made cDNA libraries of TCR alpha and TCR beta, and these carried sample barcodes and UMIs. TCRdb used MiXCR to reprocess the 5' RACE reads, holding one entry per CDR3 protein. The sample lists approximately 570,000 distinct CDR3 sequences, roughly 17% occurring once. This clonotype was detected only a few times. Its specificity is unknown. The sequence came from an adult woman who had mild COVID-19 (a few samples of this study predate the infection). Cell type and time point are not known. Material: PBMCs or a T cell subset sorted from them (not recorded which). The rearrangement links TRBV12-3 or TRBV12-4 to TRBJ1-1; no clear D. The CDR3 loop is CASISGGDRNTEAFF. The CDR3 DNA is TGTGCCAGCATCTCGGGTGGCGATCGGAACACTGAAGCTTTCTTT.